These 10 T cell receptor beta chains share one sample of origin, sequenced in a study of T-cell memory formation after mild COVID-19. TCRdb itself ran the 5' RACE reads through MiXCR, one entry per CDR3 protein. The repertoire holds fewer than 650,000 distinct CDR3 sequences, with 15% to 20% as singletons. Source material: PBMCs or a T cell subset sorted from them (not recorded which). Receptor source: an adult woman who had mild COVID-19 (a few samples of this study predate the infection). Cell type and time point are not known.

There are a few counts of this clonotype. The chain employs TRBV12-3 or TRBV12-4 and TRBJ2-7, with a possible D match to TRBD2 (5 bases). The CDR3 is 14 amino acids. Trimming took 5 bases from V and 3 from J, leaving 14 bases between them. The CDR3 loop reads CASSVRGLVYEQYF. The DNA of the CDR3 is TGTGCCAGCAGTGTGCGAGGGCTAGTCTACGAGCAGTACTTC.

There are a few counts of this clonotype. The V and J genes are TRBV15 and TRBJ2-3; tentative D call: TRBD1 (5 bases). This CDR3 is built from 16 residues. Germline V gives CDR1 LNHNV, CDR2 YYDKDF (reference sequence). V was pared by 1 base and J by 2 bases, with 13 bases between. This CDR3 is CATSRGYRRNTDTQYF. CDR3 nucleotide sequence: TGTGCCACCAGCAGAGGCTACAGGCGGAACACAGATACGCAGTATTTT.

This clonotype was recorded a few times. This chain connects TRBV7-9 to TRBJ2-1; 12 bases align to TRBD2. From germline, CDR1 is SEHNR and CDR2 FQNEAQ (reference sequence). Trimming removed 5 bases from V and 4 bases from J; junction bases left unmatched: 12. The CDR3 sequence is 18 residues long. CDR3 sequence reads: CASSLRSGLAGFYNEQFF. CDR3 coding DNA: TGTGCCAGCAGCCTCCGTTCCGGACTAGCGGGGTTTTACAATGAGCAGTTCTTC.

This clonotype occurred a few times. CDR3 residues: CSVASGLNEKLFF. The CDR3 region has the DNA TGCAGCGTTGCTTCCGGGCTTAATGAAAAACTGTTTTTT. This sequence joins TRBV29-1 and TRBJ1-4; D call uncertain. CDR3 length: 13 residues. Trimming shortened V by 4 bases and J by 4 bases, and 10 bases separated the two germline ends. Germline lookup yields CDR1 SQVTM and CDR2 ANQGSEA.

This sequence joins TRBV11-2 and TRBJ1-1, with D possibly being TRBD1 (6 bases). Germline V CDR1 and CDR2: SGHAT, FQNNGV. Trimming left V 2 bases short and J 6 bases short, with 22 bases between. The CDR3 runs to 17 residues. The CDR3 protein is CASSLIPGHGLGAEAFF. The CDR3, as DNA: TGTGCCAGCAGCTTAATACCGGGACATGGCCTCGGGGCTGAAGCTTTCTTT.

The V and J genes are TRBV7-6 and TRBJ1-6, with D hard to call. This CDR3 has 17 residues. Germline V gene sequence: CDR1 SGHVS, CDR2 FNYEAQ. The V end lost 2 bases, the J end lost 8 bases, and 19 bases lay between the germline ends. This CDR3 is CASSLRARGGMDSPLHF. The CDR3 DNA is TGTGCCAGCAGCTTAAGAGCACGGGGAGGAATGGATTCACCCCTCCACTTT.

This clonotype came up a few times. The J gene is TRBJ2-1, the V gene TRBV19, with 7 nucleotides matching TRBD2. V shed 3 bases, J shed 9 bases, and the junction held 2 bases outside the gene matches. Germline-derived CDR1 and CDR2 are LNHDA and SQIVND (reference sequence). The CDR3 runs 12 residues. CDR3 sequence: CASSIPGGEQFF. CDR3 nucleotides: TGTGCCAGTAGTATCCCGGGGGGTGAGCAGTTCTTC.

This clonotype was counted only a few times. This chain connects TRBV6-2 or TRBV6-3 to TRBJ1-1, with TRBD1 as a possible D gene (6 bases). Between the trimmed V and J ends, which lost 0 bases and 4 bases, there was a span of 18 bases. The CDR3 is 17 amino acids. Germline CDR1 and CDR2: MNHEY and SVGEGT. The CDR3 loop is CASSYSIQGRGSTEAFF. The CDR3 nucleotides are TGTGCCAGCAGTTACTCGATCCAGGGAAGGGGGTCCACTGAAGCTTTCTTT.

V gene TRBV6-1 combines with J gene TRBJ1-2; a possible D gene is TRBD1 (5 bases). CDR3 length: 15 amino acids. Trimming took 4 bases from V and 1 from J, leaving 13 bases between them. CDR1 and CDR2 from the germline V gene are MNHNS and SASEGT. Written as DNA, the CDR3 is TGTGCCAGCAGTGTGGGGGGAGCCCTTAACTATGGCTACACCTTC. Residues: CASSVGGALNYGYTF.

V is TRBV20-1 and J is TRBJ2-2; D gene uncertain. Germline lookup yields CDR1 DFQATT and CDR2 SNEGSKA (reference sequence). The CDR3 runs 15 residues. V lost 5 bases to trimming and J lost 0 bases, with 13 bases between them. As DNA, the CDR3 is TGCAGTGCTTATGCCCGGATCGCGAACACCGGGGAGCTGTTTTTT. It translates to CSAYARIANTGELFF.